The 23 T cell receptor beta chains in this list originate from one sample, sequenced in a study of T cell responses to AZD1222 COVID-19 vaccine. Method: immunoSEQ multiplex PCR; TCRdb's copy keeps in-frame clones and lacks some. The sample holds around 160,000 clones, roughly nine tenths seen once. The input for sequencing was peripheral blood, taken on day 0 of AZD1222 vaccination. The receptors here all came from an adult in good health.

V gene TRBV9 combines with J gene TRBJ2-1, with 9 bases fitting TRBD2. The CDR3 runs 15 residues. Germline V lookup: CDR1 SGDLS, CDR2 YYNGEE. Trimming cost V 4 bases and J 9 bases; bases outside gene matches: 11. CDR3 loop: CASSPRLAANLEQFF. CDR3 in DNA: TGTGCCAGCAGCCCCCGACTAGCGGCCAATCTTGAGCAGTTCTTC.

This chain links TRBV2 with TRBJ2-7; D call uncertain. Per germline, CDR1 SNHLY and CDR2 FYNNEI. The CDR3 covers 13 residues. The V end lost 8 bases, the J end lost 5 bases, and 16 bases lay between the germline ends. The CDR3, as DNA: TGTGCCAGCCTAAAATTTTGGGAAAACGAGCAGTACTTC. This gives the protein CASLKFWENEQYF.

V is TRBV29-1 and J is TRBJ2-3; D unclear. Germline V gene data show CDR1 as SQVTM and CDR2 as ANQGSEA. V was cut by 3 bases and J by 6 bases, with 7 bases left in between. CDR3 length: 11 amino acids. The CDR3 coding sequence is TGCAGCGTTGATATCTGGGATACGCAGTATTTT. Translation: CSVDIWDTQYF.

This clone was counted once. The rearrangement uses TRBV4-1 and TRBJ2-3; TRBD2 agrees at 8 bases. The V and J ends lost 1 base and 4 bases, in that order; junction bases with no gene match: 7. CDR1 and CDR2 from the germline V gene are MGHRA and YSYEKL. The CDR3 sequence is 16 residues long. CDR3 DNA: TGCGCCAGCAGCCAAGGTTACGGGAGGGCCCCAGATACGCAGTATTTT. Amino acid sequence: CASSQGYGRAPDTQYF.

The V call is TRBV18, the J call TRBJ2-5; 8 bases match TRBD1. Germline V lookup: CDR1 KGHSH, CDR2 LQKENI. The CDR3 loop spans 15 amino acids. Unmatched junction bases numbered 4, after V lost 0 bases and J lost 4 bases. This CDR3 reads CASSPPQTGAETQYF. DNA for the CDR3: TGTGCCAGCTCACCACCTCAGACAGGGGCAGAGACCCAGTACTTC.

This clone was found a few times. The V call is TRBV20-1, the J call TRBJ1-6; no clear D. Trimming left V 3 bases short and J 3 bases short, with 6 bases between. This CDR3 spans 13 amino acids. Per the germline V gene, CDR1 is DFQATT and CDR2 is SNEGSKA (reference sequence). The CDR3 loop is CSASVSYNSPLHF. The CDR3 nucleotides are TGCAGTGCTAGTGTCAGCTATAATTCACCCCTCCACTTT.

This chain uses TRBV30 with TRBJ1-1; 11 bases map to TRBD1. This CDR3 has 16 residues. CDR1 and CDR2 (germline): GTSNPN, SVGIG (reference sequence). J lost 5 bases, V lost 3 bases, and 11 bases had no gene match. Written as DNA, the CDR3 is TGTGCCTGGAGGACCGGGACAGGGGGTGGAAGGACTGAAGCTTTCTTT. Amino acids: CAWRTGTGGGRTEAFF.

The chain couples TRBV6-5 to TRBJ1-2; D possibly corresponds to TRBD1 (5 bases). There are 12 residues in the CDR3. Trimming stripped 10 bases from V and 4 bases from J, with 13 bases between. The V gene's germline CDR1 is MNHEY and CDR2 SVGAGI. CDR3 protein: CATYTGTYGYTF. Here the CDR3 DNA reads TGTGCCACTTATACCGGGACCTATGGCTACACCTTC.

The V and J genes are TRBV15 and TRBJ1-3; 7 bases map to TRBD1. The CDR3 contains 20 residues. Per germline, CDR1 LNHNV and CDR2 YYDKDF (reference sequence). With V trimmed by 3 bases and J by 0 bases, 17 bases remained unmatched. CDR3 sequence reads: CATSSIRDRPYLISGNTIYF. The CDR3 region has the DNA TGTGCCACCAGCAGCATCCGGGACAGACCGTACCTGATCTCTGGAAACACCATATATTTT.

V gene TRBV2 combines with J gene TRBJ1-2; no reliable D call. The V end was cut by 5 bases, the J end by 3 bases, with 10 bases between. Germline V gene sequence: CDR1 SNHLY, CDR2 FYNNEI. CDR3 length equals 13 residues. CDR3 nucleotide sequence: TGTGCCAGCAGTCTCCCAGCCGACTATGGCTACACCTTC. Translation gives CASSLPADYGYTF.

The chain combines TRBV7-2 with TRBJ2-3; D ambiguous. Germline V gives CDR1 SGHTA, CDR2 FQGNSA. This CDR3 is 13 amino acids long. V was trimmed by 5 bases and J by 5 bases, leaving 11 bases between them. This CDR3 is CASSQNPGDTQYF. CDR3 bases: TGTGCCAGCAGCCAAAACCCGGGAGATACGCAGTATTTT.

V gene TRBV19 combines with J gene TRBJ1-3; D uncertain. This CDR3 is 16 amino acids long. V gave up 3 bases and J gave up 0 bases, with 12 bases separating them. Germline CDR1 LNHDA, CDR2 SQIVND (reference sequence). The CDR3 loop is CASSILDWSSGNTIYF. The CDR3 DNA reads as TGTGCCAGTAGTATCCTCGACTGGAGCTCTGGAAACACCATATATTTT. The full variable domain, its missing parts supplied by reference TRBV19 and TRBJ1-3, is DGGITQSPKYLFRKEGQNVTLSCEQNLNHDAMYWYRQDPGQGLRLIYYSQIVNDFQKGDIAEGYSVSREKKESFPLTVTSAQKNPTAFYLCASSILDWSSGNTIYFGEGSWLTVV.

The chain joins TRBV7-8 to TRBJ1-3; D ambiguous. The germline V gene has CDR1 SGHVS and CDR2 FQNEAQ. The CDR3 covers 16 residues. Trimming took off 1 base at V and 2 bases at J, with 12 bases between the two ends. The CDR3 region has the DNA TGTGCCAGCAGCTTAGGGCGGCTCACCCCTGGAAACACCATATATTTT. This codes for CASSLGRLTPGNTIYF.

The chain couples TRBV29-1 to TRBJ2-2; D might be TRBD1 or TRBD2, each matching 5 bases. CDR3 length: 13 residues. V shed 6 bases and J shed 1 base, with 9 bases lying between them. The germline V gene encodes CDR1 SQVTM and CDR2 ANQGSEA. CDR3 bases: TGCAGCGTCCGGGACGGGAACACCGGGGAGCTGTTTTTT. It translates to CSVRDGNTGELFF.

This chain connects TRBV10-3 to TRBJ2-7; 10 nucleotides align to TRBD2. CDR1 is ENHRY and CDR2 is SYGVKD in the germline V gene. The CDR3 extends over 18 amino acids. Trimming at V came to 1 base and at J to 4 bases, leaving 13 bases not matched to a gene. The CDR3 sequence: CAISEFEREGLGNYEQYF. CDR3 sequence (DNA): TGTGCCATCAGTGAGTTCGAGCGGGAGGGCCTAGGGAATTACGAGCAGTACTTC.

The J gene is TRBJ2-7, the V gene TRBV3-1 (or the pseudogene TRBV3-2); 11 bases agree with TRBD2. The CDR3 totals 15 residues. Germline V gives CDR1 LGHDT, CDR2 YNNKEL (reference sequence). J gave up 3 bases and V 4 bases, and 5 bases lay outside the gene matches. CDR3 bases: TGTGCCAGCAGCCCTACTAGCGGGAGCGACTACGAGCAGTACTTC. Residues: CASSPTSGSDYEQYF.

Comment on this clone: Germline is not matched at one junction end, which may reflect a read error. The chain is built from TRBV6-1 and TRBJ1-2, with D perhaps matching TRBD1 (5 bases). The germline gives CDR1 MNHNS, CDR2 SASEGT. The CDR3 covers 13 residues. In DNA, the CDR3 is TGTGCCAGCAGTGAAGGGGGCCCCGGGACGGCCAGCTTC. This encodes CASSEGGPGTASF.

The rearrangement links TRBV7-9 to TRBJ1-5; D ambiguous. The CDR3 totals 12 residues. Germline V gene lookup returns CDR1 SEHNR and CDR2 FQNEAQ (reference sequence). V lost 2 bases and J 3 bases, leaving 2 bases between the germline ends. This CDR3 is CASSLLNQPQHF. CDR3 coding DNA: TGTGCCAGCAGCTTACTCAATCAGCCCCAGCATTTT.

The V call is TRBV5-4, the J call TRBJ2-1; TRBD2 aligns across 7 bases. Germline V gene sequence: CDR1 SGHNT, CDR2 YYREEE (reference sequence). CDR3 length: 17 residues. J lost 0 bases, V lost 4 bases, and 10 bases had no gene match. In nucleotides, the CDR3 is TGTGCCAGCAGCGCCCCAGCGGGCGGGAGCTCCTACAATGAGCAGTTCTTC. As protein: CASSAPAGGSSYNEQFF. Supplemented by reference TRBV5-4 and TRBJ2-1, the full variable domain reads ETGVTQSPTHLIKTRGQQVTLRCSSQSGHNTVSWYQQALGQGPQFIFQYYREEENGRGNFPPRFSGLQFPNYSSELNVNALELDDSALYLCASSAPAGGSSYNEQFFGPGTRLTVL.

CDR3 residues: CASSPHRTSGNTIYF. CDR3 in DNA: TGTGCCAGCAGTCCCCACCGTACCTCTGGAAACACCATATATTTT. The chain combines TRBV27 with TRBJ1-3; D remains unclear. There are 15 residues in the CDR3. V was cut by 5 bases and J by 0 bases, with 11 bases left in between. Germline V gene lookup returns CDR1 MNHEY and CDR2 SMNVEV (reference sequence).

This chain connects TRBV7-6 to TRBJ2-2, with D unresolved. Between the trimmed V and J ends, which lost 5 bases and 6 bases, there was a span of 16 bases. Germline assignment: CDR1 SGHVS and CDR2 FNYEAQ. The CDR3 has 15 amino acids. CDR3 in amino acids: CASSLGSGGAGELFF. The CDR3, as DNA: TGTGCCAGCAGCCTAGGTTCGGGTGGGGCCGGGGAGCTGTTTTTT.

This sequence joins TRBV10-3 and TRBJ1-2; D not resolved. The CDR3 runs 14 residues. V was trimmed by 3 bases and J by 7 bases, leaving 15 bases between them. Germline V CDR1 and CDR2: ENHRY, SYGVKD. CDR3 sequence reads: CAISEGSQGLGYTF. In DNA form, the CDR3 reads TGTGCCATCAGTGAAGGCAGCCAAGGGCTTGGCTACACCTTC.

V gene TRBV5-6 combines with J gene TRBJ1-5; D remains ambiguous. The ends were cut back, 4 bases at V and 4 bases at J, with 12 bases in the middle. This CDR3 contains 14 residues. The germline gives CDR1 SGHDT, CDR2 YYEEEE. The DNA of the CDR3 is TGTGCCAGCAGCGAGACTGGGCCTAATCAGCCCCAGCATTTT. Its translation is CASSETGPNQPQHF.